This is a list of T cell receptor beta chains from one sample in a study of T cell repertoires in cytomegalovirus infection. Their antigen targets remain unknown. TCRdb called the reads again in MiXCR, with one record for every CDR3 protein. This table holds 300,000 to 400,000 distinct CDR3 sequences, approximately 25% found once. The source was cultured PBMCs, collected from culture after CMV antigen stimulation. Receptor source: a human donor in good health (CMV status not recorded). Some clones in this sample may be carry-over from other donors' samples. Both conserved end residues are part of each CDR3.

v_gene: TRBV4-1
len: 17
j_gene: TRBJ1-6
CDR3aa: CASSPDRGRSKNSPLHF

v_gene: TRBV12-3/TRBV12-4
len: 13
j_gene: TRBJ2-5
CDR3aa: CASSLRRQETQYF

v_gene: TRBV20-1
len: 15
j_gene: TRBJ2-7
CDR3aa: CSARDIKRGTYEQYF

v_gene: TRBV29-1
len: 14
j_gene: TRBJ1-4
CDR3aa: CSGGGADVGEKLFF

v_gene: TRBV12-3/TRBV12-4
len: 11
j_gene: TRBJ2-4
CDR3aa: CASSLAGGHIF

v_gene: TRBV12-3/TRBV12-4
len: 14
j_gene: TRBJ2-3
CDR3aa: CASSRRQNTDTQYF

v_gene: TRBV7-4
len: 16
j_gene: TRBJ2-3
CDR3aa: CASSLGSGKSTDAQYF

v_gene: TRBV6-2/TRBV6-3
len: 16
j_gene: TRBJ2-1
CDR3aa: CASSYPLGLATNEQFF

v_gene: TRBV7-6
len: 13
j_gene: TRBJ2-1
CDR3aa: CASSREGGYEQFF

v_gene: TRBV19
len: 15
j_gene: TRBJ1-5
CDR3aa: CASSKTGNSNQPQHF

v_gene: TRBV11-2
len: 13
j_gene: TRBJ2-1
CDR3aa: CASSLDLFVLKFF

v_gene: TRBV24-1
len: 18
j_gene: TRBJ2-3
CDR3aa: CATSDSPGQGPSTDTQYF

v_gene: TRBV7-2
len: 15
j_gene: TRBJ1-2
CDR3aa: CASSLQALANYGYTF

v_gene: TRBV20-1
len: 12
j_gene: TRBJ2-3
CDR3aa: CSASLRATTQYF

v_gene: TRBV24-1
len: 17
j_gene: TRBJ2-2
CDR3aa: CATSHPPGRGQTGELFF

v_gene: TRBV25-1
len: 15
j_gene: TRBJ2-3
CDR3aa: CASSEGTLGTDTQYF

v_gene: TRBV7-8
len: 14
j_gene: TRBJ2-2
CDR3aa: CASSLDKSTGELFF

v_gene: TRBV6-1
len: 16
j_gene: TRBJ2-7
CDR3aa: CASSEAPGQGPYEQYF

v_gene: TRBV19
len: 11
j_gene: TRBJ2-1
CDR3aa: CASSHSRDQFF

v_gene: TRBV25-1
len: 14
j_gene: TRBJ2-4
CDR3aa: CASSDGWGKNIQYF

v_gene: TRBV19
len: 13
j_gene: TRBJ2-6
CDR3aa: CASRTTGANVLTF

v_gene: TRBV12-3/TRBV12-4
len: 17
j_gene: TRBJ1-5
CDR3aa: CASSLNYPGPGSQPQHF

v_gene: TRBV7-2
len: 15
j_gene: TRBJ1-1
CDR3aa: CASSRSREMNTEAFF

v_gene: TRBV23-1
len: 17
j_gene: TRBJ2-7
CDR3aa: CASSQSGVRDYCYEQYF

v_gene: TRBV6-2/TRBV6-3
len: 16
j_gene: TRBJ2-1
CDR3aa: CASSYAPITPDNEQFF

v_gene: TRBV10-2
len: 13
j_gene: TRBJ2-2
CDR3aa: CASRGHVAGELFF

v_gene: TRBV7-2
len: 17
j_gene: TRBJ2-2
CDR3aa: CASSLPLVGGITGELFF

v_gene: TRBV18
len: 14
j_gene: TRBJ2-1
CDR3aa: CASSPGQARGEQFF

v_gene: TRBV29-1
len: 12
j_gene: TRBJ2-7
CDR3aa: CSGLVRDYEQYF

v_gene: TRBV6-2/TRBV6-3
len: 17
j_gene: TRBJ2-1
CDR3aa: CASSYSSGRSSYNEQFF

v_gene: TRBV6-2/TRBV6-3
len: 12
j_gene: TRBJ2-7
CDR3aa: CASNGRDYEQYF

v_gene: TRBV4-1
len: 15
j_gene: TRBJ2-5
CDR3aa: CASSQEAWASETQYF

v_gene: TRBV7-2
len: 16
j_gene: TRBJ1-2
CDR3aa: CASSLGGGRVAYGYTF

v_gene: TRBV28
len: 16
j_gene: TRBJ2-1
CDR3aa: CASSQGGRASYNEQFF

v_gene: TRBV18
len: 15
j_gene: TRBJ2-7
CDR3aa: CASSPPKGAAYEQYF

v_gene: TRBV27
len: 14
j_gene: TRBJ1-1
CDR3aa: CASSLDRVNTEAFF

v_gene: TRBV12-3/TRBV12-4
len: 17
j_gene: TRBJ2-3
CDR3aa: CATTPNRREMRTDTQYF